One sample yielded the 7 T cell receptor beta chains listed below, sequenced in a study of vaccination effects on CD4 cells after COVID-19. Antigen-specific CD4+ T cells were expanded (with viral peptide pools) by the ViraFEST assay ahead of sequencing. Following 10 days of culture, CD4+ T cells were isolated. Participants received two doses of either the BNT162b2 or mRNA-1273 vaccine. Repertoires were generated with immunoSEQ multiplex PCR, while TCRdb's copy carries only in-frame clones and drops some. The sample holds approximately 70,000 clones, around 80% seen once. The antigens for these receptors are not known. The sequenced sample was CD4+ T cells from PBMCs cultured with HCoV-229E spike peptides, obtained after COVID-19 vaccination. These receptors were collected from a human donor who received a COVID-19 vaccine.

The chain joins TRBV5-1 to TRBJ2-1, with 15 nucleotides matching TRBD2. V lost 3 bases and J lost 6; bases outside the gene matches: 4. The CDR3 spans 16 residues. CDR1 and CDR2 (germline): SGHRS, YFSETQ. The CDR3 DNA follows: TGCGCCAGCAGCTCAGGGACTAGCGGGGGGCTCAATGAGCAGTTCTTC. Translation: CASSSGTSGGLNEQFF. The full variable domain, with the rest looked up from reference TRBV5-1 and TRBJ2-1, is KAGVTQTPRYLIKTRGQQVTLSCSPISGHRSVSWYQQTPGQGLQFLFEYFSETQRNKGNFPGRFSGRQFSNSRSEMNVSTLELGDSALYLCASSSGTSGGLNEQFFGPGTRLTVL.

The chain combines TRBV11-2 with TRBJ2-1; TRBD1 agrees at 10 bases. CDR1 and CDR2 from the germline V gene are SGHAT and FQNNGV. The V gene end was trimmed by 2 bases and the J gene end by 6 bases; junction bases not matched to a gene: 1. The CDR3 contains 14 residues. CDR3 protein: CASSLRTGGNEQFF. For the CDR3, the DNA is TGTGCCAGCAGCTTAAGGACAGGGGGCAATGAGCAGTTCTTC.

The rearrangement links TRBV27 to TRBJ1-2; D gene uncertain. The germline gives CDR1 MNHEY, CDR2 SMNVEV (reference sequence). The V end was cut by 2 bases, the J end by 3 bases, with 10 bases between. The CDR3 is made up of 14 amino acids. The CDR3 DNA sequence: TGTGCCAGCAGTTTACTACCCAGAGACTATGGCTACACCTTC. Protein sequence: CASSLLPRDYGYTF.

The rearrangement uses TRBV10-2 and TRBJ2-5; TRBD2 might be the D (5 bases). The CDR3 loop spans 15 amino acids. The V gene lost 7 bases and the J gene lost 4 bases, with 19 bases spanning the gap. Germline V gives CDR1 WSHSY, CDR2 SAAADI. The CDR3 is CASKIDSSSRETQYF. CDR3 DNA sequence: TGCGCCAGCAAGATAGATTCTAGCTCGCGAGAGACCCAGTACTTC.

The gene calls are TRBV27 and TRBJ2-2; D is ambiguous. Germline V gene sequence: CDR1 MNHEY, CDR2 SMNVEV (reference sequence). The CDR3 extends over 15 amino acids. Trimming pared 3 bases from V and 1 base from J, leaving 9 bases between. The CDR3 reads CASSFLGMNTGELFF. The CDR3, as DNA: TGTGCCAGCAGTTTTCTAGGGATGAACACCGGGGAGCTGTTTTTT.

In DNA form, the CDR3 reads TGTGCCAGCAGCACAGGGACCTATGGCTACACCTTC. Protein sequence: CASSTGTYGYTF. This chain uses TRBV6-2 or TRBV6-3 with TRBJ1-2; maybe TRBD1 (6 bases). Germline lookup yields CDR1 MNHEY and CDR2 SVGEGT. Trimming cost V 6 bases and J 4 bases, with 9 bases left between them. This CDR3 contains 12 residues.

V usage is TRBV12-3 or TRBV12-4 and J usage is TRBJ2-1, with D possibly matching TRBD1 (6 bases). Trimming stripped 5 bases from V and 8 bases from J, with 10 bases between. The CDR3 loop spans 12 amino acids. The CDR3 coding sequence is TGTGCCAGCAGTCAGGGGCGGGATGAGCAGTTCTTC. It yields the protein CASSQGRDEQFF.